Listed here is a single T cell receptor beta chain. The data were obtained in a study of blood T cell repertoires in COVID-19. About the research overall: Sources were T cells, B-cell-depleted T cells, or PBMCs; the material itself was cDNA or gDNA.

As handled by the study authors: Nucleated cell counts were estimated from reference gene primer amplification. Produced via immunoSEQ multiplex PCR; TCRdb's table is partial and in-frame only. The D gene and trimming were derived from the DNA, and the V and J assignments and clone size from that table. The sample lists around 250,000 clones; approximately 90% were seen once. V was cut by 3 bases and J by 3 bases, with 8 bases left in between. This CDR3 has 13 amino acids. Germline V gene sequence: CDR1 MNHEY, CDR2 SMNVEV (reference sequence). Participants were aged roughly 18 to 100 years from around 24 US areas. Participant-given clinical history determined each cohort assignment.

J is TRBJ1-1 and V is TRBV27, with unresolved D. This sequence was found in a human donor in a cohort exposed to, infected with or recovered from COVID-19 (not recorded which). The donor label of this sample is uncertain. The sample consisted of PBMCs or T cells enriched from blood (not recorded which). The chain's CDR3 is CASSFFSDTEAFF. In nucleotides, the CDR3 is TGTGCCAGCAGTTTCTTCTCGGACACTGAAGCTTTCTTT.